Only a few counts were recorded for the clone carrying this T cell receptor (beta chain). This CDR3 region has 14 residues. Between the trimmed V and J ends, which lost 4 bases and 1 base, there was a span of 11 bases. Germline V gives CDR1 SGDLS, CDR2 YYNGEE. Over 170 million TCR-beta sequences from 15-18 subjects were obtained in each sequencing run. TCRdb itself ran the 5' RACE reads through MiXCR, one entry per CDR3 protein. The repertoire holds tens of thousands of distinct CDR3 sequences, with about 5.5% as singletons. This sample is part of a study of neurological immune-mediated disorders. The TCR comes from a woman aged 25 to 45 with multiple sclerosis. The chain employs TRBV9 and TRBJ1-2, with a tentative D call TRBD1 (5 bases). Sequencing used PBMCs. The CDR3 bases are TGTGCCAGCAGCCTGCAGACAGATAACTATGGCTACACCTTC. Protein sequence: CASSLQTDNYGYTF.